These 22 T cell receptor beta chains came from one sample sequenced in a study of identical twins. TCRdb reprocessed the 5' RACE reads with MiXCR, giving one entry per CDR3 protein. The sample holds around 490,000 distinct CDR3 sequences, 12% to 15% seen once. This same sample was also part of a study on yellow fever vaccine responses in identical twins.

Sequences were obtained from CD4+ T cells sorted from blood. The receptors originated from a woman under 30 in good health.

The chain couples TRBV7-3 to TRBJ1-6; tentatively, D is TRBD1 (5 bases). In germline, CDR1 is SGHTA, CDR2 FQGTGA. The CDR3 contains 14 residues. Trimming stripped 5 bases from V and 9 bases from J, with 14 bases between. The CDR3 protein is CASSESGTGSPLHF. The DNA of the CDR3 is TGTGCCAGCAGCGAATCAGGGACCGGTTCACCCCTCCACTTT.

The chain joins TRBV3-1 to TRBJ2-3; D is ambiguous. The CDR3 has 17 residues. V lost 4 bases to trimming and J lost 1 base, with 18 bases between them. Per germline, CDR1 LGHDT and CDR2 YNNKEL (reference sequence). The CDR3 loop is CASSLLGQVTRTDTQYF. The CDR3 DNA follows: TGTGCCAGCAGCCTTCTAGGCCAGGTCACTCGCACAGATACGCAGTATTTT.

The chain uses TRBV27 and TRBJ2-2; the D gene is possibly TRBD1 (6 bases). This CDR3 region has 16 residues. Between the trimmed V and J ends, which lost 5 bases and 0 bases, there was a span of 13 bases. Per the germline V gene, CDR1 is MNHEY and CDR2 is SMNVEV (reference sequence). The CDR3 sequence: CASSGGHGSNTGELFF. Written as DNA, the CDR3 is TGTGCCAGCAGTGGGGGACATGGATCGAACACCGGGGAGCTGTTTTTT.

The rearrangement uses TRBV5-1 and TRBJ2-6; D unresolved. The CDR3 is 20 residues long. V lost 4 bases to trimming and J lost 0 bases, with 23 bases between them. In germline, CDR1 is SGHRS, CDR2 YFSETQ. The CDR3 here is CASSLGFPGWISSGANVLTF. The CDR3 coding sequence is TGCGCCAGCAGCCTGGGGTTCCCTGGGTGGATCAGCTCTGGGGCCAACGTCCTGACTTTC.

The V and J genes are TRBV7-9 and TRBJ2-3; possible D gene TRBD2, 5 bases. Germline V gene sequence: CDR1 SEHNR, CDR2 FQNEAQ (reference sequence). The CDR3 is made up of 13 amino acids. Trimming cost V 4 bases and J 4 bases, with 9 bases left between them. The CDR3 loop is CASSSQEADTQYF. The CDR3 nucleotides are TGTGCCAGCAGCTCGCAGGAGGCAGATACGCAGTATTTT.

This clonotype was observed a few times. V is TRBV28 and J is TRBJ2-7; 7 nucleotides align to TRBD2. CDR3 size: 15 residues. Germline V gives CDR1 MDHEN, CDR2 SYDVKM. V shed 1 base and J 4 bases; nucleotides not matched to a gene: 7. The CDR3: CASSLSSSGKYEQYV. CDR3 bases: TGTGCCAGCAGTTTATCAAGCAGCGGGAAATACGAGCAGTACGTC.

This clonotype was observed a few times. The chain has TRBV19 and TRBJ2-3; TRBD1 agrees at 7 bases. This CDR3 has 16 residues. Germline CDR1 is LNHDA and CDR2 is SQIVND (reference sequence). V gave up 5 bases and J gave up 2 bases; unmatched junction bases: 10. The CDR3 nucleotides read TGTGCCAGTAGTCCAGCCGGGACAGTCTCCACAGATACGCAGTATTTT. Its protein is CASSPAGTVSTDTQYF.

This clonotype was counted only a few times. The chain has TRBV28 and TRBJ1-2; no clear D gene. Germline V gene data show CDR1 as MDHEN and CDR2 as SYDVKM. Trimming left V 1 base short and J 7 bases short, with 16 bases between. CDR3 size: 15 residues. DNA of the CDR3: TGTGCCAGCAGTTTATCCCCGACCCAGACGGGTGGCTACACCTTC. This gives the protein CASSLSPTQTGGYTF.

This clonotype was detected only a few times. The rearrangement joins TRBV20-1 to TRBJ2-4, with 7 nucleotides matching TRBD1. In germline, CDR1 is DFQATT, CDR2 SNEGSKA (reference sequence). J lost 0 bases, V lost 3 bases, and 8 bases had no gene match. The CDR3 sequence is 16 residues long. The CDR3 sequence: CSARSDRTLAKNIQYF. CDR3 DNA sequence: TGCAGTGCTAGGTCGGACAGGACCCTAGCCAAAAACATTCAGTACTTC.

This clonotype was recorded a few times. The chain joins TRBV5-6 to TRBJ2-5; D is unresolved. The CDR3 is 12 residues long. Germline V lookup: CDR1 SGHDT, CDR2 YYEEEE. Trimming cost V 2 bases and J 5 bases, with 7 bases left between them. CDR3 residues: CASSFRTETQYF. CDR3 in DNA: TGTGCCAGCAGCTTCCGGACCGAGACCCAGTACTTC. The full variable domain, with the rest looked up from reference TRBV5-6 and TRBJ2-5, is DAGVTQSPTHLIKTRGQQVTLRCSPKSGHDTVSWYQQALGQGPQFIFQYYEEEERQRGNFPDRFSGHQFPNYSSELNVNALLLGDSALYLCASSFRTETQYFGPGTRLLVL.

This clonotype was picked up many times. The rearrangement joins TRBV12-3 or TRBV12-4 to TRBJ1-5, with no clear D. The CDR3 sequence is 13 residues long. V was shortened by 5 bases and J by 5 bases, with 10 bases between the two germline ends. The CDR3 here is CASSSGLDQPQHF. CDR3 bases: TGTGCCAGCAGTAGCGGACTTGATCAGCCCCAGCATTTT.

This clonotype was seen only a few times. The chain recombines TRBV25-1 with TRBJ2-1, with TRBD2 matching 9 bases. This CDR3 spans 15 amino acids. Germline V lookup: CDR1 MGHDK, CDR2 SYGVNS. Losses at the gene ends were 4 bases for V and 3 bases for J; bases not matched to a gene: 4. CDR3 amino acids: CASSVLTSGYNEQFF. Here the CDR3 DNA reads TGTGCCAGCAGTGTTTTGACTAGCGGCTACAATGAGCAGTTCTTC.

J is TRBJ1-2 and V is TRBV28; unclear D gene. Germline CDR1 MDHEN, CDR2 SYDVKM. This CDR3 has 12 residues. The ends were cut back, 10 bases at V and 1 base at J, with 10 bases in the middle. This CDR3 is CATSPGNYGYTF. Here the CDR3 DNA reads TGTGCCACGAGTCCCGGTAACTATGGCTACACCTTC.

The sample holds many counts of this clonotype. The V and J genes are TRBV28 and TRBJ2-2; D unclear. Deletions cut 4 bases from V and 5 bases from J, with 8 bases between. The CDR3 totals 13 residues. From germline, CDR1 is MDHEN and CDR2 SYDVKM. The CDR3 nucleotides are TGTGCCAGCAGTTACCTGAGGACCGGGGAGCTGTTTTTT. Translated: CASSYLRTGELFF.

V usage is TRBV11-2 and J usage is TRBJ2-5; TRBD2 matches 7 bases. The ends lost 2 bases at V and 3 bases at J; junction bases unmatched: 9. The CDR3 consists of 16 residues. In germline, CDR1 is SGHAT, CDR2 FQNNGV. In DNA form, the CDR3 reads TGTGCCAGCAGCTTAACTCCCGGGACTACGAAAGAGACCCAGTACTTC. It codes for CASSLTPGTTKETQYF.

This clonotype was seen more than once but under ten times. The J gene is TRBJ2-2, the V gene TRBV20-1; D is unresolved. The CDR3 consists of 15 residues. CDR1 is DFQATT and CDR2 is SNEGSKA in the germline V gene (reference sequence). The ends were cut back, 1 base at V and 0 bases at J, with 9 bases in the middle. CDR3 in DNA: TGCAGTGCTAGAGTGGGCGGCGCGAACACCGGGGAGCTGTTTTTT. This translates into CSARVGGANTGELFF.

The rearrangement joins TRBV19 to TRBJ2-3; unclear D gene. The germline V gene encodes CDR1 LNHDA and CDR2 SQIVND (reference sequence). The CDR3 contains 15 residues. Between the trimmed V and J ends, which lost 3 bases and 0 bases, there was a span of 10 bases. The CDR3 nucleotides are TGTGCCAGTAGTATCGATCAACAGAGCACAGATACGCAGTATTTT. Translating gives CASSIDQQSTDTQYF.

The V call is TRBV7-9, the J call TRBJ2-1; 7 bases fit TRBD2. V lost 2 bases, J lost 4 bases, and 5 bases stayed unmatched. Germline CDR1 reads SEHNR; CDR2 reads FQNEAQ (reference sequence). The CDR3 covers 15 residues. The CDR3 sequence: CASSLLGGVYNEQFF. For the CDR3, the DNA is TGTGCCAGCAGCTTATTGGGGGGGGTATACAATGAGCAGTTCTTC.

This clonotype was picked up a small number of times. This rearrangement joins TRBV5-1 to TRBJ1-4; D may be TRBD1 (6 bases). Trimming cost V 4 bases and J 4 bases, with 11 bases left between them. Germline-derived CDR1 and CDR2 are SGHRS and YFSETQ. This CDR3 comprises 14 residues. Here the CDR3 reads CASSQDSYNEKLFF. The CDR3 DNA reads as TGCGCCAGCAGCCAGGACAGTTATAATGAAAAACTGTTTTTT.

This clonotype showed up just a few times. The chain is built from TRBV19 and TRBJ2-1; D is unresolved. The CDR3 covers 13 residues. Trimming took 3 bases from V and 4 from J, leaving 7 bases between them. Germline CDR1 and CDR2: LNHDA and SQIVND (reference sequence). The CDR3 DNA reads as TGTGCCAGTAGTATTGGCCTATACAATGAGCAGTTCTTC. This codes for CASSIGLYNEQFF.

This clonotype was detected only a few times. V is TRBV28 and J is TRBJ2-7; no definite D call. Trimming stripped 10 bases from V and 6 bases from J, with 13 bases between. CDR3 length: 11 amino acids. CDR1 MDHEN and CDR2 SYDVKM come from the germline V gene. This CDR3 reads CATASLGEQYF. The CDR3 region has the DNA TGTGCCACCGCATCCCTAGGCGAGCAGTACTTC.

This clonotype was detected only a few times. The rearrangement uses TRBV4-2 and TRBJ2-3; 13 nucleotides align to TRBD2. Losses at the gene ends were 2 bases for V and 6 bases for J; bases not matched to a gene: 8. This CDR3 is built from 17 residues. The germline gives CDR1 LGHNA, CDR2 YNFKEQ. Here the CDR3 reads CASSQPTSGRAGDTQYF. Here the CDR3 DNA reads TGTGCCAGCAGCCAACCTACTAGCGGGAGGGCGGGTGATACGCAGTATTTT.